This section outlines one T cell receptor (beta chain) sequence together with its context. Its antigen is not yet known. It has no much larger one-base neighbor in the sample; base qualities were not kept. Mismatch repair deficiency was established in every enrolled patient by polymerase chain reaction or immunohistochemistry. TCR sequencing was performed for a few patients who responded to pembrolizumab therapy. Pembrolizumab PD-1 blockade was prospectively tested in advanced mismatch repair-deficient cancers, regardless of tissue of origin, in the phase II trial. Serial peripheral blood T cell samples were collected before and at multiple times after starting PD-1 blockade. The timing of each blood sample was reported as weeks after the first dose of pembrolizumab. This sample was taken from a study of PD-1 blockade in mismatch repair-deficient tumors (dated by TCRdb to 2017 to 2019). Describing the broader study: Between late 2013 and late 2016, the trial enrolled 80 to 95 consecutive patients with approximately 13 types of mismatch repair-deficient cancer, all of whom had received prior treatment and were progressing. Tumor-associated T cell clones in the peripheral blood of patients responding to PD-1 blockade were tracked using deep sequencing of TCR CDR3 regions.

The CDR3 contains 13 residues, cysteine and phenylalanine counted. CDR3 DNA is the only sequence kept; it has 39 bases, read in frame from the first base. The V and J ends are trimmed by 8 bases and 4 bases, leaving 14 bases between them. CDR1 and CDR2 were assigned from the germline V gene as SNHLY and FYNNEI. Findings and caveats that apply to the study as a whole: Rapid expansion after pembrolizumab followed by contraction, generally before radiologic responses, was shown by tumor-resident clones, which were often undetectable in blood before treatment.

Libraries were made using the immunoSEQ multiplex PCR assay. The clones in this table, taken by TCRdb from immuneACCESS, are in-frame only. Not every clone is retained; where verified, under half of the shortfall comes from an unresolved V gene, and the cause of the rest is unknown. The sample table shows over 100,000 clones, and more than 60% are seen once. Less than 5.5% of the sample is taken by the ten largest. This material consisted of peripheral blood, taken about 60 weeks after starting pembrolizumab. The rearranged chain carries TRBV2 and TRBJ1-2; 5 matching bases give a weak D call of TRBD1. The receptor comes from an adult with mismatch repair-deficient cancer. The nucleotide sequence reads as follows: TGTGCCAGCCTCCTGACAGAGATCTATGGCTACACCTTC. This encodes CASLLTEIYGYTF.